Listed below are T cell receptor beta chains from one sample, sequenced in a study of cytomegalovirus exposure and HLA in healthy donors. Method: immunoSEQ multiplex PCR; TCRdb's copy keeps in-frame clones and lacks some. This sample has approximately 100,000 clones, with approximately 80% found just once. Sequenced input: PBMCs. The receptors shown here come from a man in his forties in good health and CMV-seropositive. The CDR3 runs from the conserved cysteine through the conserved F or W. A D gene is named only where the DNA matches it firmly. Where a row states a size, it is once, few, many or the class of an expanded clone; other rows omit it.

TGTGCCAGCAGACCCGGGACTTCCACCGGGGAGCTGTTTTTT	CASRPGTSTGELFF	TRBV28	TRBJ2-2	NA	NA
TGCGCCAGCAGCCCTCGGGACTTCTCCTACGAGCAGTACTTC	CASSPRDFSYEQYF	TRBV4-1	TRBJ2-7	NA	NA
TGTGCCAGCGGACAGGGAGGGCCAGAGACCCAGTACTTC	CASGQGGPETQYF	TRBV19	TRBJ2-5	NA	NA
TGCGCCAGCTCACCATCCAGGGGGAGCGACATTCAGTACTTC	CASSPSRGSDIQYF	TRBV18	TRBJ2-4	TRBD1	NA
TGTGCCAGCAGTTCCGGGACAGGGGGCTTACCCCGGGTTCACTTT	CASSSGTGGLPRVHF	TRBV28	TRBJ1-6	TRBD1	few
TGTGCCAGCAGTGGCATCTCTGGGGCCAACGTCCTGACTTTC	CASSGISGANVLTF	TRBV28	TRBJ2-6	NA	NA
TGTGCCAGTAGGGGGACAGAAATTAATGAGCAGTTCTTC	CASRGTEINEQFF	TRBV19	TRBJ2-1	TRBD1	once
TGTGCCAGCAGCGTAGGCGACAGGGGCAACTATGGCTACACCTTC	CASSVGDRGNYGYTF	TRBV9	TRBJ1-2	TRBD1	NA
TGTGCCAGCAGCCAAGATAAACGTCCCCCTTGGCAGGGGACAGGGAGGAATGAGCAGTTCTTC	CASSQDKRPPWQGTGRNEQFF	TRBV4-2	TRBJ2-1	TRBD1	NA
TGTGCCAGCAGATGGACAGGGGACTATGGCTACACCTTC	CASRWTGDYGYTF	TRBV28	TRBJ1-2	TRBD1	once
TGTGCCAGCAGCCCAATGACCGGGCGGGCTAGCGGAGAGACCCAGTACTTC	CASSPMTGRASGETQYF	TRBV9	TRBJ2-5	TRBD2	NA
TGTGCCAGTTCAAAACCCGGGACAGGGAACGAAAAACTGTTTTTT	CASSKPGTGNEKLFF	TRBV19	TRBJ1-4	TRBD1	few
TGTGCCAGCAGCTTAGTGAGGACAACTGGGAACACTGAAGCTTTCTTT	CASSLVRTTGNTEAFF	TRBV7-9	TRBJ1-1	NA	NA
TGTGCCAGCAGTTACTCGGGGGGGGATACGCAGTATTTT	CASSYSGGDTQYF	TRBV6-5	TRBJ2-3	TRBD2	NA
TGCGCCAGCAGCTTGGCGGAGACCGAAACAGATACGCAGTATTTT	CASSLAETETDTQYF	TRBV5-1	TRBJ2-3	NA	once
TGTGCCAGCAGTTCCCCCCGTGACAGGAGGAATCAGCCCCAGCATTTT	CASSSPRDRRNQPQHF	TRBV28	TRBJ1-5	NA	NA
TGCGCCAGCAACCCCCAAGCAGGGGGCATGGAGACCCAGTACTTC	CASNPQAGGMETQYF	TRBV5-1	TRBJ2-5	TRBD1	NA
TGTGCCAGCAGCTTAGCGGCGGATGAAAAACTGTTTTTT	CASSLAADEKLFF	TRBV11-1	TRBJ1-4	NA	NA
TGTGCCATCAGTGAGTCAGGGGGCTCCTACGAGCAGTACTTC	CAISESGGSYEQYF	TRBV10-3	TRBJ2-7	NA	NA
TGTGCCAGCAGCCCCGGGACACTGTTCACCGGGGAGCTGTTTTTT	CASSPGTLFTGELFF	TRBV14	TRBJ2-2	NA	few
TGTGCCAGAAGCTTCCGGGGAATTAGCTCCTACGAGCAGTACTTC	CARSFRGISSYEQYF	TRBV5-3	TRBJ2-7	NA	once
TGTGCCAGCATTGATAGTACCTACGAGCAGTACTTC	CASIDSTYEQYF	TRBV28	TRBJ2-7	NA	NA
TGTGCCAGCTCACCACCGTCCACAGGGCCCGGGGAGCTGTTTTTT	CASSPPSTGPGELFF	TRBV18	TRBJ2-2	NA	NA
TGTTCCAGCATTCGGGGCAGCGGGGACTACGAGCAGTACTTC	CSSIRGSGDYEQYF	TRBV7-9	TRBJ2-7	TRBD2	NA
TGTGCCAGCAGCTGGGCGACGGCAAACGAGCAGTACTTC	CASSWATANEQYF	TRBV5-4	TRBJ2-7	NA	many
TGTGCCAGCACCCCGACAGGGACCCTGGGAAATTCACCCCTCCACTTT	CASTPTGTLGNSPLHF	TRBV7-2	TRBJ1-6	TRBD1	NA
TGTGCCAGCGGTGCGGGGCCCCAAGAGACCCAGTACTTC	CASGAGPQETQYF	TRBV5-8	TRBJ2-5	NA	NA
TGCGCCAGCAACCCCGTGGACAGTAACTATGGCTACACCTTC	CASNPVDSNYGYTF	TRBV5-1	TRBJ1-2	NA	NA
TGCGCCAGCAGCCACGATCTTCGGGGTGCCTACGAGCAGTACTTC	CASSHDLRGAYEQYF	TRBV4-3	TRBJ2-7	NA	NA
TGTGCCTCGAATTCGGCAGCCAGGGGGGTCGAGCAGTACTTC	CASNSAARGVEQYF	TRBV6-5	TRBJ2-7	NA	NA
TGTGCCAGCAGCCCCCCCAGGGACAGGGCCTACAATGAGCAGTTCTTC	CASSPPRDRAYNEQFF	TRBV14	TRBJ2-1	TRBD1	NA
TGTGCCAGCAGTTATCTCCCGGGTCTGCGGAACACCATATATTTT	CASSYLPGLRNTIYF	TRBV27	TRBJ1-3	NA	NA
TGTGCCAGCAGCCCGGGGGTCCCTTGGAATTCACCCCTCCACTTT	CASSPGVPWNSPLHF	TRBV6-1	TRBJ1-6	NA	NA
TGTGCCAGCAATTCAGGGAACACTGAAGCTTTCTTT	CASNSGNTEAFF	TRBV28	TRBJ1-1	NA	NA
TGTGCCAGCAGCTTAGCTGGACAGGGAACGCGGGTCGCTGAAGCTTTCTTT	CASSLAGQGTRVAEAFF	TRBV7-9	TRBJ1-1	TRBD1	few
TGTGCCAGCAGCCCTCGACAGGGCGATTCACCCCTCCACTTT	CASSPRQGDSPLHF	TRBV4-2	TRBJ1-6	TRBD1	NA
TGTGCCAGCAGCTCGGGACAGGGGAATCAGCCCCAGCATTTT	CASSSGQGNQPQHF	TRBV7-9	TRBJ1-5	TRBD1	NA
TGTGCCAGCAGCTTGGGGGGATATGAAAAACTGTTTTTT	CASSLGGYEKLFF	TRBV7-2	TRBJ1-4	NA	NA
TGTGCCAGCTCACCACTCCAGGGGTCCCAAACCGGGGAGCTGTTTTTT	CASSPLQGSQTGELFF	TRBV18	TRBJ2-2	NA	NA
TGTGCCAGCAGTTACTCGTTAGGGGGCAATGAGCAGTTCTTC	CASSYSLGGNEQFF	TRBV6-5	TRBJ2-1	NA	NA
TGTGCCAGCAGCTTAGGAGGGGGGACAGGCTACTACGAGCAGTACTTC	CASSLGGGTGYYEQYF	TRBV11-2	TRBJ2-7	TRBD1	NA
TGTGCCAGCAGAAGCCGACAGGGGGCGGCTCAGCCCCAGCATTTT	CASRSRQGAAQPQHF	TRBV6-5	TRBJ1-5	TRBD1	NA
TGTGCCAGCAGCTCTGGGACAGGGCCCAGCTCCTACGAGCAGTACTTC	CASSSGTGPSSYEQYF	TRBV7-8	TRBJ2-7	TRBD1	NA
TGTGCCAGCAGTGTCAGGGACAGCCACTCTGGGGCCAACGTCCTGACTTTC	CASSVRDSHSGANVLTF	TRBV2	TRBJ2-6	TRBD1	few
TGCGCCAGTAGCCACAACGCGGCCGGCGACAATTCACCCCTCCACTTT	CASSHNAAGDNSPLHF	TRBV4-1	TRBJ1-6	NA	NA
TGCGCCAGCAGCTTGGGGGGCCCCTACAATGAGCAGTTCTTC	CASSLGGPYNEQFF	TRBV5-1	TRBJ2-1	NA	NA
TGTGCCAGCAGTCCTCGACAGGGAACCGCTAACTATGGCTACACCTTC	CASSPRQGTANYGYTF	TRBV27	TRBJ1-2	TRBD1	NA
TGTGCCAGCAGCTTTTCAGTTCAACGCAATCAGCCCCAGCATTTT	CASSFSVQRNQPQHF	TRBV5-8	TRBJ1-5	NA	NA
TGTGCCAGCTCACAAAACCAACAGGGTCGGACTGAAGCTTTCTTT	CASSQNQQGRTEAFF	TRBV18	TRBJ1-1	NA	NA
TGTGCCAGCAGCTCCTGGCGAAACACCATATATTTT	CASSSWRNTIYF	TRBV11-3	TRBJ1-3	NA	few
TGTGCCAGCAGCTTAACAGGGGTAGGTCAGCCCCAGCATTTT	CASSLTGVGQPQHF	TRBV7-8	TRBJ1-5	TRBD1	NA
TGTGCCTGGAGTCCCGCCAGGTCAGATCAGCCCCAGCATTTT	CAWSPARSDQPQHF	TRBV30	TRBJ1-5	NA	NA
TGCGCCAGCAGCCAAGATCGGACAGGGGGGAACACTGAAGCTTTCTTT	CASSQDRTGGNTEAFF	TRBV4-1	TRBJ1-1	TRBD1	NA
TGTGCCAGCAGTTTATCGGCAGGCTGGCAGCAGTACTTC	CASSLSAGWQQYF	TRBV27	TRBJ2-7	NA	few
TGTGCCAGCAGCCATCCCGGGGGGGGCGCCTGGATAACTAATGAAAAACTGTTTTTT	CASSHPGGGAWITNEKLFF	TRBV4-2	TRBJ1-4	NA	NA
TGTGCCAGCAGCCCCCGGGATAGCAATCAGCCCCAGCATTTT	CASSPRDSNQPQHF	TRBV9	TRBJ1-5	NA	NA
TGTGCTACCGGGTCTCTAGCTCTACCCCAGTACTTC	CATGSLALPQYF	TRBV6-5	TRBJ2-5	NA	NA